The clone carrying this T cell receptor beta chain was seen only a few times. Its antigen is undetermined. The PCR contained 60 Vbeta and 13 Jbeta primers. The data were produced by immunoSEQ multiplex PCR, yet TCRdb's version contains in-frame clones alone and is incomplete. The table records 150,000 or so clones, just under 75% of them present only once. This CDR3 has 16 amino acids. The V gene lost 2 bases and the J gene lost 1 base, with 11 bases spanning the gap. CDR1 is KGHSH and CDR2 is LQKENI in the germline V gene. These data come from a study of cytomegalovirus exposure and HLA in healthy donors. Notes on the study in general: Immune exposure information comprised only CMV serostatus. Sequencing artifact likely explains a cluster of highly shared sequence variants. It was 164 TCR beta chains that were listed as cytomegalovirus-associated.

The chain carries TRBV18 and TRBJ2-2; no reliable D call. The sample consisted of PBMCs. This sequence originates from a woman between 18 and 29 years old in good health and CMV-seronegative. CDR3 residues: CASSPYEAVNTGELFF. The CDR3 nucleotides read TGTGCCAGCTCACCATACGAGGCTGTGAACACCGGGGAGCTGTTTTTT.